This is a list of T cell receptor beta chains from one sample in a study of shared clonotypes between healthy human individuals. The table came from immunoSEQ multiplex PCR; TCRdb's copy has only in-frame clones and leaves some out. In the table there are 500,000 to 700,000 clones, approximately 96% of which are singletons. Sequenced material: naive CD8+ T cells sorted from blood. The receptors were sampled from a woman aged 25 to 39 in good health. CDR3s include the opening cysteine and the closing phenylalanine or tryptophan. Each record gives: CDR3 protein, CDR3 DNA, V gene, J gene, clone size, D gene. D genes are given only for firm matches. Expanded clones get a size class; other rows say once, few or many, or leave the size out.

cdr3_aa: CASSLPGHSYGYTF
cdr3_nt: TGTGCCAGCAGTCTGCCGGGACATTCTTATGGCTACACCTTC
v_call: TRBV28
j_call: TRBJ1-2
clone_size: .
d_call: .

cdr3_aa: CASSPSGSSTDTQYF
cdr3_nt: TGTGCCAGCAGTCCCTCCGGTTCTAGCACAGATACGCAGTATTTT
v_call: TRBV27
j_call: TRBJ2-3
clone_size: .
d_call: .

cdr3_aa: CASSLKEGNTEAFF
cdr3_nt: TGTGCCAGCAGCTTAAAGGAGGGTAACACTGAAGCTTTCTTT
v_call: TRBV7-9
j_call: TRBJ1-1
clone_size: .
d_call: .

cdr3_aa: CASSLSMTSDSYEQYF
cdr3_nt: TGTGCCAGCAGTTTATCGATGACTAGCGACTCCTACGAGCAGTACTTC
v_call: TRBV27
j_call: TRBJ2-7
clone_size: .
d_call: TRBD2

cdr3_aa: CASSTRGGHYGYTF
cdr3_nt: TGTGCCAGCAGCACCAGGGGGGGTCACTATGGCTACACCTTC
v_call: TRBV5-6
j_call: TRBJ1-2
clone_size: once
d_call: TRBD1

cdr3_aa: CASSLYHRSEDFF
cdr3_nt: TGTGCCAGCAGTTTATACCATCGGTCTGAGGATTTCTTT
v_call: TRBV28
j_call: TRBJ1-1
clone_size: .
d_call: .

cdr3_aa: CASSPDRGPISYNEQFF
cdr3_nt: TGTGCCAGCAGCCCGGACAGGGGCCCTATCTCCTACAATGAGCAGTTCTTC
v_call: TRBV2
j_call: TRBJ2-1
clone_size: .
d_call: TRBD1

cdr3_aa: CASSPSLAGIHYEQYF
cdr3_nt: TGTGCCAGCAGTCCCTCGCTAGCGGGGATCCACTACGAGCAGTACTTC
v_call: TRBV27
j_call: TRBJ2-7
clone_size: .
d_call: TRBD2

cdr3_aa: CASRRGLASGGEQFF
cdr3_nt: TGTGCCAGCAGACGGGGACTAGCGAGTGGAGGTGAGCAGTTCTTC
v_call: TRBV27
j_call: TRBJ2-1
clone_size: .
d_call: TRBD2

cdr3_aa: CASSDGTSGLKSTDTQYF
cdr3_nt: TGTGCCAGCAGCGACGGGACTAGCGGCCTAAAGAGCACAGATACGCAGTATTTT
v_call: TRBV13
j_call: TRBJ2-3
clone_size: .
d_call: TRBD2

cdr3_aa: CASSLVGGEYYEQYF
cdr3_nt: TGTGCCAGCAGCTTAGTAGGCGGGGAGTACTACGAGCAGTACTTC
v_call: TRBV7-9
j_call: TRBJ2-7
clone_size: .
d_call: .

cdr3_aa: CASSLVTSGSYEQYF
cdr3_nt: TGTGCCAGCAGTTTGGTAACTAGCGGGAGTTACGAGCAGTACTTC
v_call: TRBV27
j_call: TRBJ2-7
clone_size: .
d_call: TRBD2

cdr3_aa: CASSLGLSTEQYF
cdr3_nt: TGTGCCAGCAGTTTAGGACTCTCAACCGAGCAGTACTTC
v_call: TRBV28
j_call: TRBJ2-7
clone_size: .
d_call: .

cdr3_aa: CASSQFVGSGNTIYF
cdr3_nt: TGCGCCAGCAGCCAATTTGTAGGGTCTGGAAACACCATATATTTT
v_call: TRBV4-1
j_call: TRBJ1-3
clone_size: .
d_call: .

cdr3_aa: CASSESGELFF
cdr3_nt: TGTGCCAGCAGTGAATCCGGGGAGCTGTTTTTT
v_call: TRBV25-1
j_call: TRBJ2-2
clone_size: .
d_call: .

cdr3_aa: CSVEGNTEAFF
cdr3_nt: TGCAGCGTTGAGGGGAACACTGAAGCTTTCTTT
v_call: TRBV29-1
j_call: TRBJ1-1
clone_size: .
d_call: .

cdr3_aa: CATSGSDRDPYEQYF
cdr3_nt: TGTGCCACCAGCGGATCGGACAGGGATCCCTACGAGCAGTACTTC
v_call: TRBV15
j_call: TRBJ2-7
clone_size: .
d_call: TRBD1

cdr3_aa: CASSEERLPRSSGNTIYF
cdr3_nt: TGTGCCAGCAGTGAAGAGAGATTGCCCCGGAGCTCTGGAAACACCATATATTTT
v_call: TRBV6-1
j_call: TRBJ1-3
clone_size: .
d_call: .

cdr3_aa: CASSQSRVFPLYEQYF
cdr3_nt: TGCGCCAGCAGCCAAAGTAGAGTTTTCCCCCTCTACGAGCAGTACTTC
v_call: TRBV4-1
j_call: TRBJ2-7
clone_size: .
d_call: .

cdr3_aa: CASSLTGFGANVLTF
cdr3_nt: TGTGCCAGCAGTCTAACAGGATTTGGGGCCAACGTCCTGACTTTC
v_call: TRBV27
j_call: TRBJ2-6
clone_size: .
d_call: .

cdr3_aa: CAWSETGNTEAFF
cdr3_nt: TGTGCCTGGAGTGAGACAGGGAACACTGAAGCTTTCTTT
v_call: TRBV30
j_call: TRBJ1-1
clone_size: few
d_call: .

cdr3_aa: CSVEREGQESYEQYF
cdr3_nt: TGCAGCGTTGAGAGGGAGGGACAGGAGTCCTACGAGCAGTACTTC
v_call: TRBV29-1
j_call: TRBJ2-7
clone_size: .
d_call: .

cdr3_aa: CAISDEGSGNNEQFF
cdr3_nt: TGTGCCATCAGTGATGAGGGTAGCGGAAACAATGAGCAGTTCTTC
v_call: TRBV10-3
j_call: TRBJ2-1
clone_size: once
d_call: .

cdr3_aa: CASSLYSASSSYEQYF
cdr3_nt: TGTGCCAGCAGTTTATACTCCGCCAGTAGCTCCTACGAGCAGTACTTC
v_call: TRBV27
j_call: TRBJ2-7
clone_size: .
d_call: .

cdr3_aa: CASSSGQGYTGELFF
cdr3_nt: TGTGCCAGCAGCTCGGGACAGGGTTACACCGGGGAGCTGTTTTTT
v_call: TRBV13
j_call: TRBJ2-2
clone_size: .
d_call: TRBD1

cdr3_aa: CASSFLPGQGNYEQYF
cdr3_nt: TGCGCCAGCAGCTTCTTACCGGGACAGGGGAACTACGAGCAGTACTTC
v_call: TRBV4-1
j_call: TRBJ2-7
clone_size: .
d_call: TRBD1

cdr3_aa: CASSFLAGGNYEQYF
cdr3_nt: TGTGCCAGCAGCTTTCTAGCGGGAGGAAACTACGAGCAGTACTTC
v_call: TRBV11-2
j_call: TRBJ2-7
clone_size: .
d_call: TRBD2

cdr3_aa: CASSITPTGGSWQPQHF
cdr3_nt: TGTGCCAGTAGTATTACCCCCACAGGGGGTTCCTGGCAGCCCCAGCATTTT
v_call: TRBV19
j_call: TRBJ1-5
clone_size: .
d_call: TRBD1

cdr3_aa: CASSLRAGDTGELFF
cdr3_nt: TGTGCCAGCTCACTCAGAGCGGGAGACACCGGGGAGCTGTTTTTT
v_call: TRBV18
j_call: TRBJ2-2
clone_size: .
d_call: TRBD2

cdr3_aa: CASSLGTVLEAFF
cdr3_nt: TGTGCCAGTAGTCTTGGGACAGTCCTTGAAGCTTTCTTT
v_call: TRBV19
j_call: TRBJ1-1
clone_size: .
d_call: TRBD1

cdr3_aa: CASSPGDSSGNTIYF
cdr3_nt: TGTGCCAGCAGCCCAGGGGATTCCTCTGGAAACACCATATATTTT
v_call: TRBV7-9
j_call: TRBJ1-3
clone_size: .
d_call: .

cdr3_aa: CASSFRDRSYEQYF
cdr3_nt: TGTGCCAGCAGCTTCCGGGACAGGAGCTACGAGCAGTACTTC
v_call: TRBV7-9
j_call: TRBJ2-7
clone_size: .
d_call: TRBD1

cdr3_aa: CATDRLGLGTEVYF
cdr3_nt: TGTGCCACCGACAGGCTCGGATTGGGTACCGAGGTGTACTTC
v_call: TRBV15
j_call: TRBJ2-7
clone_size: .
d_call: .

cdr3_aa: CASSPGGYEQYF
cdr3_nt: TGCGCCAGCAGCCCGGGGGGCTACGAGCAGTACTTC
v_call: TRBV4-1
j_call: TRBJ2-7
clone_size: .
d_call: TRBD2

cdr3_aa: CAWAGLAGEQYF
cdr3_nt: TGTGCCTGGGCCGGACTAGCAGGCGAGCAGTACTTC
v_call: TRBV30
j_call: TRBJ2-7
clone_size: .
d_call: TRBD2

cdr3_aa: CATSRGPGTVSNYGYTF
cdr3_nt: TGTGCCACCAGCAGAGGTCCCGGGACAGTATCTAACTATGGCTACACCTTC
v_call: TRBV15
j_call: TRBJ1-2
clone_size: .
d_call: TRBD1

cdr3_aa: CASSAQGLQETQYF
cdr3_nt: TGTGCCAGCAGTGCTCAGGGGCTCCAAGAGACCCAGTACTTC
v_call: TRBV28
j_call: TRBJ2-5
clone_size: .
d_call: .

cdr3_aa: CASSRGTSSTDTQYF
cdr3_nt: TGTGCCAGCAGTCGAGGGACTAGCAGCACAGATACGCAGTATTTT
v_call: TRBV13
j_call: TRBJ2-3
clone_size: .
d_call: TRBD2

cdr3_aa: CASSPPRLAGGPNTGELFF
cdr3_nt: TGCGCCAGCAGCCCCCCCCGACTAGCGGGAGGGCCCAACACCGGGGAGCTGTTTTTT
v_call: TRBV5-1
j_call: TRBJ2-2
clone_size: .
d_call: TRBD2

cdr3_aa: CASTASTSPDTQYF
cdr3_nt: TGTGCCAGCACAGCGTCAACTTCCCCAGATACGCAGTATTTT
v_call: TRBV2
j_call: TRBJ2-3
clone_size: once
d_call: .

cdr3_aa: CASSTPGGSPYPYEQYF
cdr3_nt: TGTGCCAGTAGTACCCCTGGGGGTAGCCCATATCCATACGAGCAGTACTTC
v_call: TRBV19
j_call: TRBJ2-7
clone_size: .
d_call: .

cdr3_aa: CASRGRGINQPQHF
cdr3_nt: TGCGCCAGCAGAGGGAGGGGGATCAATCAGCCCCAGCATTTT
v_call: TRBV4-1
j_call: TRBJ1-5
clone_size: .
d_call: .

cdr3_aa: CASASILGTGELFF
cdr3_nt: TGTGCCAGCGCGAGCATCTTGGGCACCGGGGAGCTGTTTTTT
v_call: TRBV6-6
j_call: TRBJ2-2
clone_size: .
d_call: .

cdr3_aa: CASSLAGTAREQYF
cdr3_nt: TGTGCCAGCAGCTTAGCGGGGACCGCCCGGGAGCAGTACTTC
v_call: TRBV7-8
j_call: TRBJ2-7
clone_size: .
d_call: .

cdr3_aa: CASSFRGRYGYTF
cdr3_nt: TGTGCCAGCAGTTTCAGGGGGCGTTATGGCTACACCTTC
v_call: TRBV27
j_call: TRBJ1-2
clone_size: .
d_call: TRBD1

cdr3_aa: CAFPQGPGRGRGSEQFF
cdr3_nt: TGTGCCTTCCCTCAGGGCCCGGGCAGGGGGCGAGGGAGTGAGCAGTTCTTC
v_call: TRBV2
j_call: TRBJ2-1
clone_size: .
d_call: TRBD1

cdr3_aa: CASSFRGESYGYTF
cdr3_nt: TGTGCCAGCAGCTTCAGGGGTGAGTCCTATGGCTACACCTTC
v_call: TRBV5-4
j_call: TRBJ1-2
clone_size: .
d_call: .

cdr3_aa: CASSVVERGPEQETQYF
cdr3_nt: TGTGCCAGCAGCGTAGTAGAGCGGGGACCAGAACAAGAGACCCAGTACTTC
v_call: TRBV9
j_call: TRBJ2-5
clone_size: .
d_call: TRBD2

cdr3_aa: CASSSRQGVYTGELFF
cdr3_nt: TGTGCCAGCAGCTCCAGACAGGGGGTTTACACCGGGGAGCTGTTTTTT
v_call: TRBV13
j_call: TRBJ2-2
clone_size: .
d_call: TRBD1